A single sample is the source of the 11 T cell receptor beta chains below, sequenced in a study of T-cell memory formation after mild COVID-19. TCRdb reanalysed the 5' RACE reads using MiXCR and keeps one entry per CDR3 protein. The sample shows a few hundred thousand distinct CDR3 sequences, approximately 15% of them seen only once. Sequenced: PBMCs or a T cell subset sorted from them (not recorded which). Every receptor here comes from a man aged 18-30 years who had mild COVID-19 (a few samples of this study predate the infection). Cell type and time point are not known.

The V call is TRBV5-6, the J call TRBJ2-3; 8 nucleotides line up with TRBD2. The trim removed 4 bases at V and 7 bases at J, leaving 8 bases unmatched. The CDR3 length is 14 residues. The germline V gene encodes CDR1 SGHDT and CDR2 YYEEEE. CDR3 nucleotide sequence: TGTGCCAGCAGCCCGGGGGGGGTGCGGTATACGCAGTATTTT. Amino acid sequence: CASSPGGVRYTQYF.

The CDR3 protein is CSASGGAANTEAFF. The CDR3, as DNA: TGCAGTGCCAGCGGGGGGGCGGCGAACACTGAAGCTTTCTTT. V and J are TRBV20-1 and TRBJ1-1, with D maybe TRBD1 (6 bases). CDR3 length: 14 amino acids. Germline CDR1 and CDR2: DFQATT and SNEGSKA (reference sequence). V lost 6 bases, J lost 1 base, and 15 bases lay in between.

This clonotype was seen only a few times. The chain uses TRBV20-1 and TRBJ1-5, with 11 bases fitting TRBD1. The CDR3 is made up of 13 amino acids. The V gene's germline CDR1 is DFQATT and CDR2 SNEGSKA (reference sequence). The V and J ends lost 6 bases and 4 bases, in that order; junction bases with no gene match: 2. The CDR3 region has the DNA TGCAGTGCCAGGGACAGGGGGAATCAGCCCCAGCATTTT. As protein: CSARDRGNQPQHF.

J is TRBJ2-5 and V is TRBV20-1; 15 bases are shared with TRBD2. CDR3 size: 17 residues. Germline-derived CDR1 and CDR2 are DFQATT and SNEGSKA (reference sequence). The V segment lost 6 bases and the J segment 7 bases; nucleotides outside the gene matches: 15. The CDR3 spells CSAQWGTSGGTAGTQYF. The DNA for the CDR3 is TGCAGTGCCCAGTGGGGGACTAGCGGGGGGACGGCAGGGACCCAGTACTTC.

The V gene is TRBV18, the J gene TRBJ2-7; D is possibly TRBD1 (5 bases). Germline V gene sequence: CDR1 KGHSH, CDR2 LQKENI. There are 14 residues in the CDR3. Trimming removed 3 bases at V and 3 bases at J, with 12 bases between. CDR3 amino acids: CASSPHFRGYEQYV. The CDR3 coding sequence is TGTGCCAGCTCACCGCACTTTAGGGGCTACGAGCAGTACGTC.

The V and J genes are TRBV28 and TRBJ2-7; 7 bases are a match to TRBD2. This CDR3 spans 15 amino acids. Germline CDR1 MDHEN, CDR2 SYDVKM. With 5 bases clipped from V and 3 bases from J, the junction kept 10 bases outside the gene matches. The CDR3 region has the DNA TGTGCCAGCAGTCCGGGGGGAGCGGGGCGCTACGAGCAGTACTTC. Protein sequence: CASSPGGAGRYEQYF.

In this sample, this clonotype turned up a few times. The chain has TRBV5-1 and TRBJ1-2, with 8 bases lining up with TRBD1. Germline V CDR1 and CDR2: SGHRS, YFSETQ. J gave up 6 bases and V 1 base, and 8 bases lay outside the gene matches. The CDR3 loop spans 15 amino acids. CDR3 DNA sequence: TGCGCCAGCAGCTTGATAAGGACAGGGAGTCATGGCTACACCTTC. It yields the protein CASSLIRTGSHGYTF.

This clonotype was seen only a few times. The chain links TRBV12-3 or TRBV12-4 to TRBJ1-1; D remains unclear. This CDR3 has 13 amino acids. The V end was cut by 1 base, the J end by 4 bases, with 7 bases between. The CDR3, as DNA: TGTGCCAGCAGTTTAGGAGGTATCACTGAAGCTTTCTTT. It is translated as CASSLGGITEAFF.

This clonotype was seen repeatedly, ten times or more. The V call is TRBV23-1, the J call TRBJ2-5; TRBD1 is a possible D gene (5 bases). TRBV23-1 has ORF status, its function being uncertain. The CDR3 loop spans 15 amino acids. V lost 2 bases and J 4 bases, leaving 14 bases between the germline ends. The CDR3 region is CASSQKQGQAETQYF. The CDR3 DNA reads TGCGCCAGCAGTCAAAAGCAGGGCCAAGCAGAGACCCAGTACTTC.

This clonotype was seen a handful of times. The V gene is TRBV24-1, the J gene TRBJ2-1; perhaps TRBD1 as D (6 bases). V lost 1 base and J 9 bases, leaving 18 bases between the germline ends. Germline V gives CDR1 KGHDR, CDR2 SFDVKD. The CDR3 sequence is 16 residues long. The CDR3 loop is CATSDLSGAPRGEQFF. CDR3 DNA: TGTGCCACCAGTGATTTATCAGGGGCCCCCCGTGGTGAGCAGTTCTTC.

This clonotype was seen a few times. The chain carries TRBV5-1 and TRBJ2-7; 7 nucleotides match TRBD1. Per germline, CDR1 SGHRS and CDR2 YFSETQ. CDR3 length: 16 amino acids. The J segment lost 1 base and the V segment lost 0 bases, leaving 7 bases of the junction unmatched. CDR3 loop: CASSLGTGVFSYEQYF. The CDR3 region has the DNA TGCGCCAGCAGCTTGGGGACAGGAGTCTTTTCCTACGAGCAGTACTTC.